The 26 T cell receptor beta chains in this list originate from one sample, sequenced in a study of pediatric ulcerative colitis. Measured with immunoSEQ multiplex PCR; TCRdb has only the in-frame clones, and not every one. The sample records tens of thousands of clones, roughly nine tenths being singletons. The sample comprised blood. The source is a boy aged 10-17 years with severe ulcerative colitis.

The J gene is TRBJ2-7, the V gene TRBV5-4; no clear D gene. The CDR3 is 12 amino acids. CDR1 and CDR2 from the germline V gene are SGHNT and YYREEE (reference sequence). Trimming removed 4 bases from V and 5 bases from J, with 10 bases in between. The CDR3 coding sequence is TGTGCCAGCAGCCCGACTCCTAACGAGCAGTACTTC. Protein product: CASSPTPNEQYF.

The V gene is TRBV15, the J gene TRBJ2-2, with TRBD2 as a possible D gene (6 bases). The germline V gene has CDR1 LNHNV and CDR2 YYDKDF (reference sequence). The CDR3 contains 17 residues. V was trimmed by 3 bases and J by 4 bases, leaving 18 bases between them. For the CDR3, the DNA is TGTGCCACCAGCAGGGACCAGACGGGGGTGGTCACCGGGGAGCTGTTTTTT. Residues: CATSRDQTGVVTGELFF.

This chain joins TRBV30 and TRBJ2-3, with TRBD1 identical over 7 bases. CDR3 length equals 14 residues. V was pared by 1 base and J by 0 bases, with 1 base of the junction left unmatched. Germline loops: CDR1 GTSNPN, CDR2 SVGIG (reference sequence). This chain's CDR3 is CAWSAGQSTDTQYF. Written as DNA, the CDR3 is TGTGCCTGGAGTGCGGGACAGAGCACAGATACGCAGTATTTT.

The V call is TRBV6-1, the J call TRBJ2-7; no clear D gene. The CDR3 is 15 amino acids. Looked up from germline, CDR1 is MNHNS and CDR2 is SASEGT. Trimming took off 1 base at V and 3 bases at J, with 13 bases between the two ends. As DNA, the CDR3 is TGTGCCAGCAGTGAAGATTATGGGCTGTTCTACGAGCAGTACTTC. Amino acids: CASSEDYGLFYEQYF.

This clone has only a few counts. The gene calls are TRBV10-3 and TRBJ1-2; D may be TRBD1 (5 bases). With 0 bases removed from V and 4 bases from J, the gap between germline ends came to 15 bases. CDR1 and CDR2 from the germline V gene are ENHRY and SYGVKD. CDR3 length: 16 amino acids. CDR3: CAISESNDSPVYGYTF. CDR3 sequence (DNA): TGTGCCATCAGTGAGTCGAATGACAGCCCCGTCTATGGCTACACCTTC.

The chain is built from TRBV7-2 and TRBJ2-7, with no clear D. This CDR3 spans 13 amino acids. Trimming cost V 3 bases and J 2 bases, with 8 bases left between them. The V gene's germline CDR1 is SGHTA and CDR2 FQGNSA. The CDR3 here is CASSFATTYEQYF. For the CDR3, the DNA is TGTGCCAGCAGCTTCGCTACGACCTACGAGCAGTACTTC.

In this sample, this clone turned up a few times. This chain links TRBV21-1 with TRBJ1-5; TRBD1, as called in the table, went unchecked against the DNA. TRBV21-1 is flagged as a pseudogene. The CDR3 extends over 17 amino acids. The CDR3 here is CASSKAFRDRAVQPQHF. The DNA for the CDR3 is TGTGCCAGCAGCAAAGCGTTCCGGGACAGGGCCGTTCAGCCCCAGCATTTT.

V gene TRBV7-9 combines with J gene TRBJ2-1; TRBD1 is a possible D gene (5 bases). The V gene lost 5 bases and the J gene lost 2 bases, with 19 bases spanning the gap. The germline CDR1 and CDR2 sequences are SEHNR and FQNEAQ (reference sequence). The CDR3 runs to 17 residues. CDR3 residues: CASSLSQGGSAYNEQFF. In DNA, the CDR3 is TGTGCCAGCAGCCTAAGCCAGGGCGGTTCGGCCTACAATGAGCAGTTCTTC.

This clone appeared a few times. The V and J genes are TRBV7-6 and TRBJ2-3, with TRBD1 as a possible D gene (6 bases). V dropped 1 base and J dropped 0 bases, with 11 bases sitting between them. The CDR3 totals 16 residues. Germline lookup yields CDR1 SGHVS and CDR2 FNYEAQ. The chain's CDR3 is CASSLGRGASTDTQYF. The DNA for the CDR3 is TGTGCCAGCAGCTTAGGCAGGGGAGCTAGCACAGATACGCAGTATTTT.

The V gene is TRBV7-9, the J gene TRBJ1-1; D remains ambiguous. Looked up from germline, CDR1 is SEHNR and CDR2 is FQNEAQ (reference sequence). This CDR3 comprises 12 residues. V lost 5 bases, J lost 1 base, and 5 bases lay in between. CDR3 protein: CASSHENTEAFF. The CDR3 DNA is TGTGCCAGCAGCCACGAGAACACTGAAGCTTTCTTT.

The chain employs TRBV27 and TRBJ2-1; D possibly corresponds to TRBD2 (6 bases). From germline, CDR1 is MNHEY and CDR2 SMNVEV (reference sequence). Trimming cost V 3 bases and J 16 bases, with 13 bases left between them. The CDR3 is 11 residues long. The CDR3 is CASSFGTSSFF. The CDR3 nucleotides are TGTGCCAGCAGTTTTGGTACTAGCTCCTTCTTC.

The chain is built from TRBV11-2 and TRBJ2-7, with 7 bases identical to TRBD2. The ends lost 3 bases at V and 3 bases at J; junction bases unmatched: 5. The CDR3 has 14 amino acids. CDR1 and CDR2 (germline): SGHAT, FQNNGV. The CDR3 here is CASSLRRDYYEQYF. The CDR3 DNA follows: TGTGCCAGCAGCTTGCGCCGGGACTACTACGAGCAGTACTTC.

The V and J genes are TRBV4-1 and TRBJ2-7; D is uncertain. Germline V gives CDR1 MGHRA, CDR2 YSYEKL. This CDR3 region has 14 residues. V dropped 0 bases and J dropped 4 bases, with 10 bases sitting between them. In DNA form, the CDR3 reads TGCGCCAGCAGCCAAGATTTACAAAGATACGAGCAGTACTTC. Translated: CASSQDLQRYEQYF.

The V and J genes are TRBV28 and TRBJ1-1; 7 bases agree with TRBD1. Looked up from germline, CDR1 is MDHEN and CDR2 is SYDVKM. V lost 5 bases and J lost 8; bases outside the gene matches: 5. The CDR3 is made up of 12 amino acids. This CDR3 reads CASSLQTGEAFF. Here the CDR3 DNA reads TGTGCCAGCAGTCTACAGACAGGGGAAGCTTTCTTT.

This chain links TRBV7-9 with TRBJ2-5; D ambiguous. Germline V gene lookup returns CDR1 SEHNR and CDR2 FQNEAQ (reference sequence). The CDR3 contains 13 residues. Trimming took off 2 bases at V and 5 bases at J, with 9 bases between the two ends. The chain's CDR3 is CASSLRVGETQYF. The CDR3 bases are TGTGCCAGCAGCTTACGGGTAGGGGAGACCCAGTACTTC.

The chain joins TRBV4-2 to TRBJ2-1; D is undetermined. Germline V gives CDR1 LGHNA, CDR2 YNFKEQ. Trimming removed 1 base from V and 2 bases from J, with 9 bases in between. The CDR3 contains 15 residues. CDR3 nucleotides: TGTGCCAGCAGCCAAGTGCCTGGAACCTACAATGAGCAGTTCTTC. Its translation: CASSQVPGTYNEQFF.

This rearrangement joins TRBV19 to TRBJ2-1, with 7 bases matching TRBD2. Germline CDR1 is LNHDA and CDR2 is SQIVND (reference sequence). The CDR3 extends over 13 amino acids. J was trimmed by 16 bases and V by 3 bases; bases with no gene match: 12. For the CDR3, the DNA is TGTGCCAGTAGTATTGGTAGTGGGAGGGCCGCATTCTTC. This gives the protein CASSIGSGRAAFF.

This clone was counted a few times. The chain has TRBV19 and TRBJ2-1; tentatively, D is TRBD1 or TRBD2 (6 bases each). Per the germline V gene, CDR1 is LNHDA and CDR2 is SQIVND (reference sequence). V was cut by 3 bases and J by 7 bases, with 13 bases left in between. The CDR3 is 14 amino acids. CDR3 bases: TGTGCCAGTAGTATTGATACAGGGAGGAATGAGCAGTTCTTC. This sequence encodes CASSIDTGRNEQFF.

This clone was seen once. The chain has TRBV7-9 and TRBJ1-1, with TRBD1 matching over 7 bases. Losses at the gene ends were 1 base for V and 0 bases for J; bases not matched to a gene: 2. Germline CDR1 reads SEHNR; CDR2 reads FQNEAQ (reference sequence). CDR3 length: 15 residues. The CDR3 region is CASSLEQGMNTEAFF. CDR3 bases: TGTGCCAGCAGCTTAGAACAGGGGATGAACACTGAAGCTTTCTTT.

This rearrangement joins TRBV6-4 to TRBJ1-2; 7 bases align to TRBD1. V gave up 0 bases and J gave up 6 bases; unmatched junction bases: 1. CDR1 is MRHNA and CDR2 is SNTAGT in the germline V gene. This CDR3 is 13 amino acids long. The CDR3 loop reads CASSDSTGDGYTF. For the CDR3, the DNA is TGTGCCAGCAGTGACTCTACAGGGGATGGCTACACCTTC.

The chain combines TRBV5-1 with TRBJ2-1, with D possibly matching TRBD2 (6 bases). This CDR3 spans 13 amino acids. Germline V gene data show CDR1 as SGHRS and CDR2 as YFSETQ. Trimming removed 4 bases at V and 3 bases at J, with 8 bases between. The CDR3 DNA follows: TGCGCCAGCAGCCCCGGGGGCTACAATGAGCAGTTCTTC. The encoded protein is CASSPGGYNEQFF.

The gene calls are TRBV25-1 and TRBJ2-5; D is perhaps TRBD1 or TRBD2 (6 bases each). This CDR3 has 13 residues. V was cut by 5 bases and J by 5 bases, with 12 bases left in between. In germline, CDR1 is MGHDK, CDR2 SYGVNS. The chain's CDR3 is CASSTGGGETQYF. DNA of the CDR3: TGTGCCAGCAGTACCGGGGGCGGGGAGACCCAGTACTTC.

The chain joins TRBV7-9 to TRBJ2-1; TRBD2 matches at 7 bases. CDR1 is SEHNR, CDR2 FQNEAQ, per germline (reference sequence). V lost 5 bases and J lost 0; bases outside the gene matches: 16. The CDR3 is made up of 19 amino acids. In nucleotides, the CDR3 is TGTGCCAGCAGCCCACTTTCCGCTAGCGGATCCTACTCCTACAATGAGCAGTTCTTC. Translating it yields CASSPLSASGSYSYNEQFF.

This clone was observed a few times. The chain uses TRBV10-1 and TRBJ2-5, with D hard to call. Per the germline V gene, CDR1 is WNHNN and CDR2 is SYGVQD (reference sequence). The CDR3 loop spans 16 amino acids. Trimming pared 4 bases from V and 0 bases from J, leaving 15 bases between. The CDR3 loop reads CASSGERNLYQETQYF. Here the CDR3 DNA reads TGCGCCAGCAGTGGCGAACGAAACTTGTACCAAGAGACCCAGTACTTC.

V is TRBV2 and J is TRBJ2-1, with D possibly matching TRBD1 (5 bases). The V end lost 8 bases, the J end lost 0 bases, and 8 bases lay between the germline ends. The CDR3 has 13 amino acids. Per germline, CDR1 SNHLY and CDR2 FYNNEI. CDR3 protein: CASGADSYNEQFF. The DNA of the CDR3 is TGTGCCAGCGGGGCGGACTCCTACAATGAGCAGTTCTTC.

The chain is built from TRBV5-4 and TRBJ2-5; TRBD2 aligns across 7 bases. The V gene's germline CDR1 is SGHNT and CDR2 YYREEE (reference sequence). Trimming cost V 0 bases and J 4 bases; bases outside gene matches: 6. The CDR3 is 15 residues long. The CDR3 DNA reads TGTGCCAGCAGCTTGGAGCAGCGGGGTGGAGAGACCCAGTACTTC. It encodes CASSLEQRGGETQYF.